This T cell receptor beta chain originates from a study of blood T cell repertoires in COVID-19. For the study at large: Specimens from acute and convalescent COVID-19 originated in the United States, Italy and Spain.

In the source study's methods: Reference gene primer amplification yielded estimated nucleated cell counts. Sequencing was performed with immunoSEQ multiplex PCR; in TCRdb, only in-frame clones are kept and a portion is missing. The V and J calls and clone size were taken over from that table, and D and trimming were inferred from the DNA. The table lists about 200,000 clones, around 85% of them singletons. The germline V gene encodes CDR1 MNHEY and CDR2 SMNVEV (reference sequence). CDR3 length: 16 residues. Trimming removed 3 bases from V and 2 bases from J; junction bases left unmatched: 6. Sample: peripheral blood. The TCR originated in a man aged 35-49 years with acute or convalescent COVID-19. The rearrangement uses TRBV27 and TRBJ2-3, with 9 positions matching TRBD2. The CDR3 loop is CASSFSGRQVTDTQYF. The DNA of the CDR3 is TGTGCCAGCAGTTTTAGCGGGAGACAAGTCACAGATACGCAGTATTTT.